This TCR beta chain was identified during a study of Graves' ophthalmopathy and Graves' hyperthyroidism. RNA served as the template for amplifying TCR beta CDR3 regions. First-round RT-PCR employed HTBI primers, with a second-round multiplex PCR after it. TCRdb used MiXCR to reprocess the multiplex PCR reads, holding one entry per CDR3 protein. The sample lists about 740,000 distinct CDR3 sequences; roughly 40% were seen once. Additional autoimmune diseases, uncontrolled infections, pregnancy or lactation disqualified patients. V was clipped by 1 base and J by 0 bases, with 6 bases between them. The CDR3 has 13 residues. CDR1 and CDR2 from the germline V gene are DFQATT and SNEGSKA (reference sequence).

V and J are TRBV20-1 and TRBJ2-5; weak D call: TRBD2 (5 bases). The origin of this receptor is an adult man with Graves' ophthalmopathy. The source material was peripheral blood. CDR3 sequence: CSARADYQETQYF. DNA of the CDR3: TGCAGTGCTAGAGCGGACTACCAAGAGACCCAGTACTTC.